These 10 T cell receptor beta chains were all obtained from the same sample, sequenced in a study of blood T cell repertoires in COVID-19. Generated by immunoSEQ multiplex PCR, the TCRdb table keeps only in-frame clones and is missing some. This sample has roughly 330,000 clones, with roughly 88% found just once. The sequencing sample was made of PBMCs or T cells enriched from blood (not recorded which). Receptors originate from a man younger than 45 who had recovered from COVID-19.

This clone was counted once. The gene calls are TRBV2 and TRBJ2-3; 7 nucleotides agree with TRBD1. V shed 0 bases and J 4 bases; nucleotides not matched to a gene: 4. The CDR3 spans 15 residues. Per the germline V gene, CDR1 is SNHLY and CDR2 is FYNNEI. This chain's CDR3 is CASSEAGGRADTQYF. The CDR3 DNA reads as TGTGCCAGCAGTGAAGCAGGGGGCCGTGCAGATACGCAGTATTTT.

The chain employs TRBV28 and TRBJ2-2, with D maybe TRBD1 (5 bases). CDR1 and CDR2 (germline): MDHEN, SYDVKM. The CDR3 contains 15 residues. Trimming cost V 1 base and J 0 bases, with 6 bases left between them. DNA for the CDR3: TGTGCCAGCAGTTTATCAGGGTCGAACACCGGGGAGCTGTTTTTT. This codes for CASSLSGSNTGELFF. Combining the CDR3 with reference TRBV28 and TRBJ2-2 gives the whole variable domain DVKVTQSSRYLVKRTGEKVFLECVQDMDHENMFWYRQDPGLGLRLIYFSYDVKMKEKGDIPEGYSVSREKKERFSLILESASTNQTSMYLCASSLSGSNTGELFFGEGSRLTVL.

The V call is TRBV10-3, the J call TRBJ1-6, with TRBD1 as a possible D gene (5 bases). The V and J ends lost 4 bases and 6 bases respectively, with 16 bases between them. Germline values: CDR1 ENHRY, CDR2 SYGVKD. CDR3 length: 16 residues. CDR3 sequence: CAISGGAASFNSPLHF. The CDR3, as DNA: TGTGCCATCAGTGGTGGGGCAGCTTCATTTAATTCACCCCTCCACTTT.

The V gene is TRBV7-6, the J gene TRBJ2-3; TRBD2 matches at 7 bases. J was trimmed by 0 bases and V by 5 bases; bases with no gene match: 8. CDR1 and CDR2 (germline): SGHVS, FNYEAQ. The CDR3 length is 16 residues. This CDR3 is CASSPTAGTSTDTQYF. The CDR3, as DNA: TGTGCCAGCAGCCCAACAGCGGGAACTAGCACAGATACGCAGTATTTT.

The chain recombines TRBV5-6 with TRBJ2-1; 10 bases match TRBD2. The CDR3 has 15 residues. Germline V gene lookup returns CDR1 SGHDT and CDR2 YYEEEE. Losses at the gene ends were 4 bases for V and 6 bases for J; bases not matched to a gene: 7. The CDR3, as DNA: TGTGCCAGCAGCCTCGAAGGGACTAGCGTCAATGAGCAGTTCTTC. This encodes CASSLEGTSVNEQFF.

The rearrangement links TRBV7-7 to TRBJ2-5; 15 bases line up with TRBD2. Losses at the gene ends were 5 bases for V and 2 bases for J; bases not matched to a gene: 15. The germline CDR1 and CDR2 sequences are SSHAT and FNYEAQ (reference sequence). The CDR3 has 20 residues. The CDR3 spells CASSPAYGLAGGRRQETQYF. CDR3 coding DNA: TGTGCCAGCAGCCCGGCCTATGGACTAGCGGGGGGGCGGCGTCAAGAGACCCAGTACTTC.

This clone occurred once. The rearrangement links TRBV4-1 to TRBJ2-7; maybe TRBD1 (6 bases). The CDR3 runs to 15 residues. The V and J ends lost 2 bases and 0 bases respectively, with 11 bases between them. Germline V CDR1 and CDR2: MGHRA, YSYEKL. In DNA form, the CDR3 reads TGCGCCAGCAGCCAATCGGGACACTTCTCCTACGAGCAGTACTTC. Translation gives CASSQSGHFSYEQYF.

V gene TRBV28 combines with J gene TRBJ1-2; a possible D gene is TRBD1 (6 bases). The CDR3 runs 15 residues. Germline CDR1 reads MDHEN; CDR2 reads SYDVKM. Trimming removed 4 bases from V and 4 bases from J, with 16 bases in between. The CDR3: CASSSPHRGGYGYTF. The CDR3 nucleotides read TGTGCCAGCAGTTCACCCCACAGAGGGGGCTATGGCTACACCTTC.

DNA of the CDR3: TGTGCCAGCAGCTTACGTGAGAACTATGGCTACACCTTC. It specifies CASSLRENYGYTF. This chain links TRBV13 with TRBJ1-2; D is ambiguous. V was trimmed by 2 bases and J by 2 bases, leaving 6 bases between them. The CDR3 has 13 amino acids. Germline CDR1 and CDR2: PRHDT and FYEKMQ (reference sequence).

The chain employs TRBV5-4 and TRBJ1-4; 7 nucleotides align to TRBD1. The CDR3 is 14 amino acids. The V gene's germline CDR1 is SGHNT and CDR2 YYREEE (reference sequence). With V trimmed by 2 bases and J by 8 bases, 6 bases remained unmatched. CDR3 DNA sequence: TGTGCCAGCAGCTTAAGACAGGGTGGAGAAAAACTGTTTTTT. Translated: CASSLRQGGEKLFF.